The present TCR beta chain was sequenced within a study of shared clonotypes between healthy human individuals. Study observations and caveats: Limited genetic and exposure-history diversity came from having few donors.

Worth noting for this clone: Its cognate antigen is unknown.

Sorted-subset replicate PCR reactions contained 200 ng DNA, corresponding to approximately 30,000 T cell genomes. Profiling relied on immunoSEQ multiplex PCR, and the TCRdb table lists in-frame clones only, not all of them. The table lists fewer than 2.5 million clones, 93% of them singletons. What was sequenced was naive CD4+ T cells from PBMCs. Subset specified: CD45RA+ positively selected. This clonotype was obtained from a young man in good health. Some clones in this sample may be carry-over from other donors' samples.

This CDR3 is CASSPRLAGSSYEQYF. CDR3 DNA sequence: TGTGCCAGCAGTCCCCGACTAGCGGGGAGCTCCTACGAGCAGTACTTC. The chain uses TRBV5-8 and TRBJ2-7; TRBD2 matches 11 bases. The CDR3 is 16 residues long. Germline V gene lookup returns CDR1 SGHTS and CDR2 YDEGEE. With V trimmed by 5 bases and J by 0 bases, 7 bases remained unmatched.